The 3 T cell receptor beta chains below come from one sample, sequenced in a study of CD8 T cells in Susac syndrome. A quantity of about 0.45 to 1 ug RNA underwent reverse transcription using random hexamers. TCRdb itself ran the immunoSEQ multiplex PCR reads through MiXCR, one entry per CDR3 protein. Among roughly 330,000 distinct CDR3 sequences listed, around 92% were seen once. Sequenced input: CD4+ T cells from PBMCs. These receptor sequences come from a human donor with multiple sclerosis.

J is TRBJ1-6 and V is TRBV7-9, with D unresolved. Germline V gives CDR1 SEHNR, CDR2 FQNEAQ (reference sequence). V was shortened by 4 bases and J by 8 bases, with 6 bases between the two germline ends. The CDR3 covers 12 residues. CDR3 bases: TGTGCCAGCAGCTCTCCCTATTCACCCCTCCACTTT. It yields the protein CASSSPYSPLHF. The full variable domain, completed using reference TRBV7-9 and TRBJ1-6, is DTGVSQNPRHKITKRGQNVTFRCDPISEHNRLYWYRQTLGQGPEFLTYFQNEAQLEKSRLLSDRFSAERPKGSFSTLEIQRTEQGDSAMYLCASSSPYSPLHFGNGTRLTVT.

The J gene is TRBJ1-1, the V gene TRBV7-2; D may be TRBD1 (5 bases). V lost 1 base, J lost 0 bases, and 6 bases lay in between. Germline V CDR1 and CDR2: SGHTA, FQGNSA. This CDR3 has 14 residues. CDR3 region: CASSLEGLNTEAFF. CDR3 DNA: TGTGCCAGCAGCTTAGAGGGGCTGAACACTGAAGCTTTCTTT.

The chain carries TRBV20-1 and TRBJ2-3; D assignment may be TRBD1 or TRBD2 (5 bases each). V shed 4 bases and J shed 5 bases, with 16 bases lying between them. The CDR3 runs 14 residues. The V gene's germline CDR1 is DFQATT and CDR2 SNEGSKA (reference sequence). This CDR3 is CSANVPGPIDTQYF. The CDR3 DNA is TGCAGTGCTAATGTCCCGGGACCTATAGATACGCAGTATTTT.